This record covers a single T cell receptor beta chain. This sample stems from a study of blood T cell repertoires in COVID-19. CDR3 length equals 14 residues. The ends were cut back, 5 bases at V and 8 bases at J, with 18 bases in the middle. Germline lookup yields CDR1 SGHTA and CDR2 FQGNSA. Profiled with immunoSEQ multiplex PCR; TCRdb holds only in-frame clones, not every one. The sample includes fewer than 300,000 clones, about nine tenths of them seen just once. This clonotype was sampled from a man between 18 and 29 years old who had recovered from COVID-19. The V call is TRBV7-2, the J call TRBJ1-2, with D hard to call. Sequencing input: PBMCs or T cells enriched from blood (not recorded which). The CDR3 region has the DNA TGTGCCAGCAGCCCGTCAGACTGGGAGAGGGGCTACACCTTC. Amino acids: CASSPSDWERGYTF.